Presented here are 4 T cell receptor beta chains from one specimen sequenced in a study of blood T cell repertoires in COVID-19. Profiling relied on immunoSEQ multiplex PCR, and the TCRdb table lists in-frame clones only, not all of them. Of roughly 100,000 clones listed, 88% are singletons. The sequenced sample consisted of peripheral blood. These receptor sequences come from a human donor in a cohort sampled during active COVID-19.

Here the CDR3 reads CASSQDGRWRGNEQFF. The CDR3 DNA reads as TGTGCCAGCAGCCAAGACGGCCGGTGGAGAGGCAATGAGCAGTTCTTC. J is TRBJ2-1 and V is TRBV3-1 (or the pseudogene TRBV3-2); D is ambiguous. CDR3 size: 16 residues. The germline V gene encodes CDR1 LGHDT and CDR2 YNNKEL (reference sequence). Trimming removed 0 bases at V and 6 bases at J, with 15 bases between.

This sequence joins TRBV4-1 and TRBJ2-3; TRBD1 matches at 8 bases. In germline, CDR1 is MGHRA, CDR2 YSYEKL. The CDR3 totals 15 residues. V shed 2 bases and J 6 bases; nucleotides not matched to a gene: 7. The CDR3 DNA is TGCGCCAGCAGCCAAAGGACAGGGTTTAGCGATACGCAGTATTTT. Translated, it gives CASSQRTGFSDTQYF.

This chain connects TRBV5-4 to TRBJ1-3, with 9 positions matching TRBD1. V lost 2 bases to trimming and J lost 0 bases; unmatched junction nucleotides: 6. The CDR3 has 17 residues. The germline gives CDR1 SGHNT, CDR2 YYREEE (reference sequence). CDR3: CASSLDMGQGSGNTIYF. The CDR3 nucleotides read TGTGCCAGCAGCTTAGATATGGGACAGGGCTCTGGAAACACCATATATTTT.

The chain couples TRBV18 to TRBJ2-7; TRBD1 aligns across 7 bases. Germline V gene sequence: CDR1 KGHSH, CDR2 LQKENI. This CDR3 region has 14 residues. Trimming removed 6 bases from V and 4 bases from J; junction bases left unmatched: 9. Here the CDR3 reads CASSRQDREYEQYF. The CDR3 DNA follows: TGTGCCAGCTCTCGACAAGACAGGGAATACGAGCAGTACTTC.